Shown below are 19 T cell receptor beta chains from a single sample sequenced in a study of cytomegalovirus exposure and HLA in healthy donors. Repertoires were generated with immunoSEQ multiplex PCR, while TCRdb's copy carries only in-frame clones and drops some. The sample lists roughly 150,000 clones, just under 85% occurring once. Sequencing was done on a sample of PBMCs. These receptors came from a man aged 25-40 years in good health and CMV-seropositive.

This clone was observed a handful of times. CDR3 region: CASSVGRGRVTGELFF. For the CDR3, the DNA is TGTGCCAGCAGCGTAGGGAGGGGCAGAGTGACCGGGGAGCTGTTTTTT. The genes are TRBV9 and TRBJ2-2, with D maybe TRBD2 (6 bases). The CDR3 is made up of 16 amino acids. Germline V CDR1 and CDR2: SGDLS, YYNGEE. Deletions cut 0 bases from V and 5 bases from J, with 14 bases between. The full variable domain, rest sourced from reference TRBV9 and TRBJ2-2, is DSGVTQTPKHLITATGQRVTLRCSPRSGDLSVYWYQQSLDQGLQFLIQYYNGEERAKGNILERFSAQQFPDLHSELNLSSLELGDSALYFCASSVGRGRVTGELFFGEGSRLTVL.

The CDR3 here is CASSLGAAGGEIHTDTQYF. The CDR3 nucleotides are TGTGCCAGCAGCTTAGGAGCGGCGGGAGGGGAAATTCACACAGATACGCAGTATTTT. The rearrangement links TRBV7-8 to TRBJ2-3; 9 bases align to TRBD2. V lost 1 base, J lost 2 bases, and 13 bases stayed unmatched. The CDR3 is made up of 19 amino acids. CDR1 is SGHVS and CDR2 is FQNEAQ in the germline V gene.

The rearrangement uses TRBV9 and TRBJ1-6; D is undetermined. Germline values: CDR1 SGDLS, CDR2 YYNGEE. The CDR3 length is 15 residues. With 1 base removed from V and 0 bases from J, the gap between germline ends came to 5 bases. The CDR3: CASSVSSSYNSPLHF. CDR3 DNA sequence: TGTGCCAGCAGCGTATCGAGCTCCTATAATTCACCCCTCCACTTT.

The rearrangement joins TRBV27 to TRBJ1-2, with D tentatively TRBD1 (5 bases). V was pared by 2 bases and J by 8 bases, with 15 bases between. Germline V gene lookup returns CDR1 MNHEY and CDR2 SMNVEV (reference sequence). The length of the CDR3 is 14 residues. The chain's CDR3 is CASSLGTGRGGYTF. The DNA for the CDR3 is TGTGCCAGCAGTTTAGGAACAGGTCGTGGCGGCTACACCTTC.

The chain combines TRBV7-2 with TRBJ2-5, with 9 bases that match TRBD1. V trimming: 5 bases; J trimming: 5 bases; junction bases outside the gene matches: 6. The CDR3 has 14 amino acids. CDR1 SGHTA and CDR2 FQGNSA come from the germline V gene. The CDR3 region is CASSTGQGLETQYF. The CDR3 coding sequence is TGTGCCAGCAGCACGGGACAGGGTTTGGAGACCCAGTACTTC.

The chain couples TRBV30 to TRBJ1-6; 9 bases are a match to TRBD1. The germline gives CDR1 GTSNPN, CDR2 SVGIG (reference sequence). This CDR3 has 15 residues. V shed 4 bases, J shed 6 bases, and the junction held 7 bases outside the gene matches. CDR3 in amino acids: CAWTTGGAGNSPLHF. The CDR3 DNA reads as TGTGCCTGGACCACAGGGGGCGCGGGTAATTCACCCCTCCACTTT.

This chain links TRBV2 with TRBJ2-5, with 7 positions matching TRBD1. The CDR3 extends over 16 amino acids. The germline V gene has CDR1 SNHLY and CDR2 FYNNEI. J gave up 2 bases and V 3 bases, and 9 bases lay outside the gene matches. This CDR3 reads CASSDLEGTAQETQYF. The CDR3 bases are TGTGCCAGCAGTGACCTTGAGGGGACAGCACAAGAGACCCAGTACTTC. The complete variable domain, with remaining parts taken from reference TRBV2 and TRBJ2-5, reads EPEVTQTPSHQVTQMGQEVILRCVPISNHLYFYWYRQILGQKVEFLVSFYNNEISEKSEIFDDQFSVERPDGSNFTLKIRSTKLEDSAMYFCASSDLEGTAQETQYFGPGTRLLVL.

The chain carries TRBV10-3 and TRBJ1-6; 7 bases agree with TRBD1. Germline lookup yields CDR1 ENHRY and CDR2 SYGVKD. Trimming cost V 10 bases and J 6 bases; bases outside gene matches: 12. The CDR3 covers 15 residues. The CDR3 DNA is TGTGCCACCTCCGGGACAGCCCAGAGTAATTCACCCCTCCACTTT. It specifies CATSGTAQSNSPLHF.

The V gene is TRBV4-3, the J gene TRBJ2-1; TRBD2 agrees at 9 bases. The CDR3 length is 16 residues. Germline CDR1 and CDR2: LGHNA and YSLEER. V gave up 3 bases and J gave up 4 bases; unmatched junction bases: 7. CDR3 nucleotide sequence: TGCGCCAGCAGCCAGACGTCGCTAGCGGGATACAATGAGCAGTTCTTC. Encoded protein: CASSQTSLAGYNEQFF.

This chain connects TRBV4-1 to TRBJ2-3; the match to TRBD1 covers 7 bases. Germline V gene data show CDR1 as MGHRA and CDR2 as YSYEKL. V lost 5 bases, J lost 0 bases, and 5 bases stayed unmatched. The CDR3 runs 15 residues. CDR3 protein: CASSTRDRSTDTQYF. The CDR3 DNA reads TGCGCCAGCAGCACCCGGGACAGAAGCACAGATACGCAGTATTTT.

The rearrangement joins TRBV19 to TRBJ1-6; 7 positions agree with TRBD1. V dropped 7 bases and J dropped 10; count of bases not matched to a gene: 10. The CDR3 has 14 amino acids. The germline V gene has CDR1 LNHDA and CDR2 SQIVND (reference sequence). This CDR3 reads CASNGGTALSPLHF. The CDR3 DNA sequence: TGTGCCAGTAATGGGGGGACAGCACTATCACCCCTCCACTTT.

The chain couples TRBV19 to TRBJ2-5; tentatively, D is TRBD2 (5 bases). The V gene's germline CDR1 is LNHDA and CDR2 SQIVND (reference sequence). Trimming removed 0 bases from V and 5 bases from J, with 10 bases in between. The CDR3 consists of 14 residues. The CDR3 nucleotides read TGTGCCAGTAGTATAGATGAGCGGCGGGAGACCCAGTACTTC. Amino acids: CASSIDERRETQYF.

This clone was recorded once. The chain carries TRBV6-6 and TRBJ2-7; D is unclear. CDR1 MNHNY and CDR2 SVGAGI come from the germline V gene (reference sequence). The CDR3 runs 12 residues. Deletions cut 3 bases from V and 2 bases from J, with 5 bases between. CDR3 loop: CASSYIAYEQYF. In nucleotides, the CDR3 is TGTGCCAGCAGTTATATTGCCTACGAGCAGTACTTC.

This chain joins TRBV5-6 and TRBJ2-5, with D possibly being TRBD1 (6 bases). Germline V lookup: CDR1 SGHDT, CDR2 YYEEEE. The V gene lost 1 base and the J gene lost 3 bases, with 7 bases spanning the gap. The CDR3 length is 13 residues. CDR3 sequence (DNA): TGTGCCAGCAGCTTGACAGGGAAAGAGACCCAGTACTTC. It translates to CASSLTGKETQYF.

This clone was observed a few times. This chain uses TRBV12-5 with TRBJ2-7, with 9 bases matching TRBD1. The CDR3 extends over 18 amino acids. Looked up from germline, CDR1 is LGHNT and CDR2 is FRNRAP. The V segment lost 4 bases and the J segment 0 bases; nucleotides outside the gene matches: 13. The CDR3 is CASGYGTGSTRSSYEQYF. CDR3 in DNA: TGTGCTAGTGGTTATGGGACAGGGTCGACTCGAAGCTCCTACGAGCAGTACTTC. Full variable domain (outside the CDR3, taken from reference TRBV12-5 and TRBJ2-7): DARVTQTPRHKVTEMGQEVTMRCQPILGHNTVFWYRQTMMQGLELLAYFRNRAPLDDSGMPKDRFSAEMPDATLATLKIQPSEPRDSAVYFCASGYGTGSTRSSYEQYFGPGTRLTVT.

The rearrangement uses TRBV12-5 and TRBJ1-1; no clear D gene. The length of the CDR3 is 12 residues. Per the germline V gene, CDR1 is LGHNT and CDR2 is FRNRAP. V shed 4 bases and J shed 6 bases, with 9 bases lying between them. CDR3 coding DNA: TGTGCTAGTGGTTCCCGTAGATCTGAAGCTTTCTTT. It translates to CASGSRRSEAFF.

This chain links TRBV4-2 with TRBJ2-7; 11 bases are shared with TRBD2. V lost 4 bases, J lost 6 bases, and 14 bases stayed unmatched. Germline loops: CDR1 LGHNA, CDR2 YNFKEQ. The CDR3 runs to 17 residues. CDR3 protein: CASSPTSGGPSFREQYF. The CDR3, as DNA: TGTGCCAGCAGCCCCACTAGCGGGGGTCCCTCTTTCCGCGAGCAGTACTTC.

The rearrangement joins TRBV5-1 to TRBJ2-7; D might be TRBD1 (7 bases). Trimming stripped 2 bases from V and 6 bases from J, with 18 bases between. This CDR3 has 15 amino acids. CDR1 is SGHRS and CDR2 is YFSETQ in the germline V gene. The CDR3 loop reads CASSFTGDFGFEQYF. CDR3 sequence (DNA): TGCGCCAGCAGCTTTACAGGGGACTTCGGTTTCGAGCAGTACTTC. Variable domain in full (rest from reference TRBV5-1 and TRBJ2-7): KAGVTQTPRYLIKTRGQQVTLSCSPISGHRSVSWYQQTPGQGLQFLFEYFSETQRNKGNFPGRFSGRQFSNSRSEMNVSTLELGDSALYLCASSFTGDFGFEQYFGPGTRLTVT.

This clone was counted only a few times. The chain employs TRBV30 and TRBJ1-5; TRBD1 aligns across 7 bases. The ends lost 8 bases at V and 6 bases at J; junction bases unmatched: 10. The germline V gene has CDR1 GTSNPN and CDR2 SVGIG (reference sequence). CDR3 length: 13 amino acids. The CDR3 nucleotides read TGTGCCACCGCCGACAGGGACGGTCAGCCCCAGCATTTT. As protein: CATADRDGQPQHF.